This T cell receptor (beta chain) stems from a study of blood T cell repertoires in COVID-19. In the study overall: Samples came from the United States, Italy and Spain, spanning acute and convalescent COVID-19.

Per the germline V gene, CDR1 is MNHEY and CDR2 is SMNVEV (reference sequence). The CDR3 consists of 13 residues. V shed 3 bases and J shed 5 bases, with 8 bases lying between them. Only in-frame clones appear in the TCRdb table, and some are missing; sequencing was by immunoSEQ multiplex PCR. The sample shows about 200,000 clones, over 80% of them seen only once. This receptor was obtained from a man aged 35 to 55 with acute or convalescent COVID-19. The J gene is TRBJ1-5, the V gene TRBV27; D remains unclear. Sequencing input: peripheral blood. The CDR3 bases are TGTGCCAGCAGTTTTTCGAGGGATCAGCCCCAGCATTTT. It specifies CASSFSRDQPQHF.